These 8 T cell receptor beta chains share one sample of origin, sequenced in a study of blood T cell repertoires in COVID-19. TCRdb's copy holds only in-frame clones and misses some; the assay was immunoSEQ multiplex PCR. The profile shows about 100,000 clones, roughly 84% of them singletons. Sequenced input: peripheral blood. The receptors were sampled from a human donor in a cohort sampled during active COVID-19.

V is TRBV21-1 and J is TRBJ2-7; the DNA was not used to check the table's D call, TRBD1. TRBV21-1 is shown as a pseudogene. CDR3 length equals 18 residues. CDR3 coding DNA: TGTGCCAGCAGCAACCCGGACGGACGGCTCTGGGGGCCCTACGAGCAGTACTTC. It translates to CASSNPDGRLWGPYEQYF.

This chain joins TRBV5-1 and TRBJ1-4; the match to TRBD1 covers 9 bases. The CDR3 sequence is 15 residues long. Germline V gives CDR1 SGHRS, CDR2 YFSETQ. V lost 3 bases and J lost 8; bases outside the gene matches: 8. CDR3 protein: CASSSPGQGREKLFF. In DNA form, the CDR3 reads TGCGCCAGCAGCTCTCCGGGACAGGGACGAGAAAAACTGTTTTTT.

The rearrangement joins TRBV19 to TRBJ2-1; 8 positions agree with TRBD2. Germline CDR1 is LNHDA and CDR2 is SQIVND (reference sequence). V trimming: 3 bases; J trimming: 0 bases; junction bases outside the gene matches: 1. The CDR3 spans 15 residues. Written as DNA, the CDR3 is TGTGCCAGTAGTATCAGCGGGAGCTCCTACAATGAGCAGTTCTTC. Amino acid sequence: CASSISGSSYNEQFF. Based on the CDR3 plus reference TRBV19 and TRBJ2-1, the full variable domain is DGGITQSPKYLFRKEGQNVTLSCEQNLNHDAMYWYRQDPGQGLRLIYYSQIVNDFQKGDIAEGYSVSREKKESFPLTVTSAQKNPTAFYLCASSISGSSYNEQFFGPGTRLTVL.

The genes are TRBV6-5 and TRBJ1-4; no clear D gene. The CDR3 spans 16 residues. Germline CDR1 and CDR2: MNHEY and SVGAGI. The germline V and J ends were trimmed by 0 bases and 4 bases, with 12 bases remaining between them. The CDR3 is CASSYSISGFNEKLFF. The CDR3 nucleotides read TGTGCCAGCAGTTACTCGATTTCGGGGTTTAATGAAAAACTGTTTTTT.

The chain has TRBV20-1 and TRBJ1-2; 9 nucleotides align to TRBD1. This CDR3 has 13 amino acids. V lost 3 bases and J lost 6; bases outside the gene matches: 5. In germline, CDR1 is DFQATT, CDR2 SNEGSKA (reference sequence). CDR3 DNA: TGCAGTGCTAGTCGGGACAGGGCGAATGGCTACACCTTC. It codes for CSASRDRANGYTF.

The genes are TRBV11-2 and TRBJ2-2, with TRBD2 matching 8 bases. Germline V CDR1 and CDR2: SGHAT, FQNNGV. The CDR3 is made up of 15 amino acids. V shed 1 base, J shed 7 bases, and the junction held 5 bases outside the gene matches. The DNA of the CDR3 is TGTGCCAGCAGCTTAGGACGGGGGGGCCACGGGGAGCTGTTTTTT. Translation: CASSLGRGGHGELFF.

The genes are TRBV18 and TRBJ2-7; 9 bases agree with TRBD2. After removal of 4 bases from V and 3 bases from J, the junction contained 10 bases not matched to a gene. The germline gives CDR1 KGHSH, CDR2 LQKENI. The CDR3 contains 16 residues. Written as DNA, the CDR3 is TGTGCCAGCTCACTAAAAATAGCGGGAGTGGTCTACGAGCAGTACTTC. Encoded protein: CASSLKIAGVVYEQYF.

The chain employs TRBV3-1 (or the pseudogene TRBV3-2) and TRBJ2-3, with 7 bases lining up with TRBD2. This CDR3 contains 14 residues. V trimming: 4 bases; J trimming: 3 bases; junction bases outside the gene matches: 4. Germline V gene data show CDR1 as LGHDT and CDR2 as YNNKEL (reference sequence). CDR3 in DNA: TGTGCCAGCAGCCCAGCGGGGTTTACAGATACGCAGTATTTT. Protein product: CASSPAGFTDTQYF.